This T cell receptor beta chain was retrieved from a study of blood T cell repertoires in COVID-19. Per germline, CDR1 MDHEN and CDR2 SYDVKM. CDR3 length equals 17 residues. V was pared by 5 bases and J by 1 base, with 20 bases between. Per the authors' pipeline: Estimation of nucleated cell counts relied on the amplification of reference gene primers. Clones were sequenced by immunoSEQ multiplex PCR, and TCRdb holds only the in-frame ones, with some missing. That table is the source of V, J and clone size, and D and trimming were worked out from the DNA. The sample includes about 74,000 clones, roughly 70% of them seen just once.

V is TRBV28 and J is TRBJ1-1; D is unresolved. Sequenced material: peripheral blood. This sequence was found in a man between 65 and 85 years old with acute or convalescent COVID-19. In nucleotides, the CDR3 is TGTGCCAGCAGTCCCCCCGGGATCATTATGCAGAACACTGAAGCTTTCTTT. The encoded protein is CASSPPGIIMQNTEAFF.